Each of the 14 T cell receptor beta chains below was sequenced from the same sample in a study of blood T cell repertoires in COVID-19. This table comes from immunoSEQ multiplex PCR, and its TCRdb copy is limited to in-frame clones, with some not included. The sample includes 110,000 to 150,000 clones, around 80% of them seen just once. Material for sequencing was PBMCs or T cells enriched from blood (not recorded which). Every receptor here comes from a woman aged 50 to 60 who had recovered from COVID-19.

V usage is TRBV2 and J usage is TRBJ2-2; perhaps TRBD2 as D (5 bases). Trimming left V 6 bases short and J 3 bases short, with 11 bases between. The CDR3 runs to 14 residues. From germline, CDR1 is SNHLY and CDR2 FYNNEI. The CDR3 spells CASRLDGDTGELFF. The CDR3 nucleotides read TGTGCCAGCAGGTTGGACGGGGACACCGGGGAGCTGTTTTTT.

This chain joins TRBV5-1 and TRBJ1-3; 9 bases agree with TRBD1. Germline V lookup: CDR1 SGHRS, CDR2 YFSETQ. Germline trimming cut 4 bases from V and 8 bases from J; bases unmatched to any gene: 4. The CDR3 runs to 13 residues. DNA for the CDR3: TGCGCCAGCAGCCTACAGGGGGCGGACACCATATATTTT. This encodes CASSLQGADTIYF. Full variable domain (remainder filled in from reference TRBV5-1 and TRBJ1-3): KAGVTQTPRYLIKTRGQQVTLSCSPISGHRSVSWYQQTPGQGLQFLFEYFSETQRNKGNFPGRFSGRQFSNSRSEMNVSTLELGDSALYLCASSLQGADTIYFGEGSWLTVV.

This clone came up a few times. The gene calls are TRBV2 and TRBJ1-2; D not certain. Trimming took 5 bases from V and 8 from J, leaving 12 bases between them. CDR3 length equals 12 residues. Germline V gene data show CDR1 as SNHLY and CDR2 as FYNNEI. The CDR3 region has the DNA TGTGCCAGCAGTCTAGGTGGTACGGGCTACACCTTC. Its protein is CASSLGGTGYTF.

This clone came up once. This rearrangement joins TRBV25-1 to TRBJ2-3; 9 nucleotides align to TRBD2. V shed 5 bases, J shed 4 bases, and the junction held 10 bases outside the gene matches. Germline CDR1 is MGHDK and CDR2 is SYGVNS. The CDR3 consists of 16 residues. The DNA for the CDR3 is TGTGCCAGCAGTAAAATTAGCGGGGGCTCTTCAGATACGCAGTATTTT. It is translated as CASSKISGGSSDTQYF. The variable domain in full, completed from reference TRBV25-1 and TRBJ2-3, reads EADIYQTPRYLVIGTGKKITLECSQTMGHDKMYWYQQDPGMELHLIHYSYGVNSTEKGDLSSESTVSRIRTEHFPLTLESARPSHTSQYLCASSKISGGSSDTQYFGPGTRLTVL.

CDR3 residues: CASSPAGDTQYF. For the CDR3, the DNA is TGTGCCAGCAGTCCGGCCGGGGATACGCAGTATTTT. The V gene is TRBV28, the J gene TRBJ2-3; no reliable D call. Trimming left V 5 bases short and J 6 bases short, with 9 bases between. The germline CDR1 and CDR2 sequences are MDHEN and SYDVKM. The length of the CDR3 is 12 residues.

The chain carries TRBV7-9 and TRBJ1-2; D remains ambiguous. The germline V gene encodes CDR1 SEHNR and CDR2 FQNEAQ (reference sequence). V was trimmed by 5 bases and J by 8 bases, leaving 15 bases between them. The CDR3 sequence is 13 residues long. CDR3 coding DNA: TGTGCCAGCAGCCCCAACAGAGCCCGAGGCTACACCTTC. Translating it yields CASSPNRARGYTF. Variable domain in full (rest from reference TRBV7-9 and TRBJ1-2): DTGVSQNPRHKITKRGQNVTFRCDPISEHNRLYWYRQTLGQGPEFLTYFQNEAQLEKSRLLSDRFSAERPKGSFSTLEIQRTEQGDSAMYLCASSPNRARGYTFGSGTRLTVV.

The chain is built from TRBV3-1 (or the pseudogene TRBV3-2) and TRBJ2-2; TRBD1 matches at 7 bases. Germline V gene sequence: CDR1 LGHDT, CDR2 YNNKEL (reference sequence). With V trimmed by 4 bases and J by 6 bases, 11 bases remained unmatched. CDR3 length: 16 amino acids. The CDR3 DNA reads TGTGCCAGCAGCCCCACCTTTCTTACAGGGGCCGGGGAGCTGTTTTTT. It specifies CASSPTFLTGAGELFF.

The chain joins TRBV27 to TRBJ2-7; D perhaps matches TRBD2 (6 bases). V was cut by 8 bases and J by 3 bases, with 17 bases left in between. The CDR3 has 14 amino acids. Germline lookup yields CDR1 MNHEY and CDR2 SMNVEV (reference sequence). The CDR3 is CASSPEGTIYEQYF. The CDR3 bases are TGTGCCAGCTCCCCGGAGGGAACAATCTACGAGCAGTACTTC.

DNA of the CDR3: TGTGCCAGCAGCCATTCCCGGACAGGGACCTACGAGCAGTACGTC. It encodes CASSHSRTGTYEQYV. The V gene is TRBV3-1 (or the pseudogene TRBV3-2), the J gene TRBJ2-7; 8 bases agree with TRBD1. After removal of 3 bases from V and 2 bases from J, the junction contained 6 bases not matched to a gene. This CDR3 has 15 residues. Germline V lookup: CDR1 LGHDT, CDR2 YNNKEL (reference sequence).

This clone appeared a few times. This rearrangement joins TRBV5-4 to TRBJ2-1; 9 bases match TRBD1. This CDR3 is built from 13 residues. Germline trimming cut 0 bases from V and 14 bases from J; bases unmatched to any gene: 6. Germline CDR1 is SGHNT and CDR2 is YYREEE (reference sequence). The CDR3 nucleotides are TGTGCCAGCAGCTTGGAGGACAGGGGCGGAGAGTTCTTC. Residues: CASSLEDRGGEFF. The variable domain in full, with the rest retrieved from reference TRBV5-4 and TRBJ2-1, is ETGVTQSPTHLIKTRGQQVTLRCSSQSGHNTVSWYQQALGQGPQFIFQYYREEENGRGNFPPRFSGLQFPNYSSELNVNALELDDSALYLCASSLEDRGGEFFGPGTRLTVL.

This chain links TRBV7-8 with TRBJ1-4, with TRBD1 matching 7 bases. CDR3 length: 14 amino acids. The trim removed 5 bases at V and 7 bases at J, leaving 7 bases unmatched. In germline, CDR1 is SGHVS, CDR2 FQNEAQ. This CDR3 is CASSTTGLGEKLFF. The DNA for the CDR3 is TGTGCCAGCAGCACGACAGGGCTGGGTGAAAAACTGTTTTTT.

The chain joins TRBV28 to TRBJ1-1; D unresolved. The germline CDR1 and CDR2 sequences are MDHEN and SYDVKM. Deletions cut 6 bases from V and 4 bases from J, with 12 bases between. The CDR3 is 13 amino acids. CDR3 in DNA: TGTGCCAGCAGAGGGAGGTCGGGCACTGAAGCTTTCTTT. Its translation is CASRGRSGTEAFF.

The genes are TRBV20-1 and TRBJ1-1; D is possibly TRBD1 (5 bases). Germline CDR1 reads DFQATT; CDR2 reads SNEGSKA (reference sequence). The CDR3 has 11 residues. CDR3 amino acids: CRWGGNTEAFF. The CDR3 DNA reads TGCAGGTGGGGGGGGAACACTGAAGCTTTCTTT.

The gene calls are TRBV2 and TRBJ1-6; D not resolved. V lost 1 base and J lost 14, with 12 bases in between. There are 13 residues in the CDR3. The germline V gene has CDR1 SNHLY and CDR2 FYNNEI. The CDR3 DNA reads TGTGCCAGCAGTGAAGAATCCCTTACGGCCCTCCACTTT. It specifies CASSEESLTALHF.